Presented here are 14 T cell receptor beta chains from one specimen sequenced in a study of cytomegalovirus exposure and HLA in healthy donors. Primers: 60 Vbeta forward and 13 Jbeta reverse. The protocol was immunoSEQ multiplex PCR, while the TCRdb copy is restricted to in-frame clones and leaves out a portion. The sample holds approximately 180,000 clones; 80% to 85% are singletons and the top ten take 2.2%. Sequences were obtained from PBMCs. Every receptor here comes from a woman under 40 in good health and CMV-seronegative.

The V call is TRBV7-2, the J call TRBJ1-6; tentatively, D is TRBD1 (5 bases). This CDR3 has 16 residues. Germline V gives CDR1 SGHTA, CDR2 FQGNSA. V was clipped by 1 base and J by 10 bases, with 17 bases between them. Here the CDR3 reads CASSLVNSGVRSPLHF. CDR3 coding DNA: TGTGCCAGCAGCTTAGTAAATTCGGGGGTAAGATCACCCCTCCACTTT.

The chain uses TRBV28 and TRBJ2-1, with 14 bases fitting TRBD2. Germline-derived CDR1 and CDR2 are MDHEN and SYDVKM. CDR3 length equals 22 residues. V shed 3 bases, J shed 8 bases, and the junction held 24 bases outside the gene matches. This CDR3 is CASSFQTGGLAGVSPPVHEQFF. Here the CDR3 DNA reads TGTGCCAGCAGTTTCCAAACTGGGGGACTAGCGGGAGTTTCCCCTCCGGTCCATGAGCAGTTCTTC. Using reference TRBV28 and TRBJ2-1 for the parts outside the CDR3, the full variable domain is DVKVTQSSRYLVKRTGEKVFLECVQDMDHENMFWYRQDPGLGLRLIYFSYDVKMKEKGDIPEGYSVSREKKERFSLILESASTNQTSMYLCASSFQTGGLAGVSPPVHEQFFGPGTRLTVL.

This clone came up once. The identical CDR3 is also encoded by other nucleotide sequences in the sample. The rearrangement joins TRBV5-1 to TRBJ2-3; a weak D match, TRBD1 (5 bases). CDR3 length: 15 amino acids. CDR1 SGHRS and CDR2 YFSETQ come from the germline V gene. With 0 bases removed from V and 2 bases from J, the gap between germline ends came to 10 bases. The CDR3 nucleotides read TGCGCCAGCAGCTTGGTGGGGCGAACCACAGATACGCAGTATTTT. Its translation is CASSLVGRTTDTQYF.

The chain uses TRBV4-1 and TRBJ2-5; 7 bases fit TRBD1. The CDR3 loop spans 17 amino acids. Germline CDR1 reads MGHRA; CDR2 reads YSYEKL. V gave up 0 bases and J gave up 4 bases; unmatched junction bases: 11. The CDR3 nucleotides read TGCGCCAGCAGCCAAGAGATGCACAGGGGTTTGGTAGAGACCCAGTACTTC. Translated: CASSQEMHRGLVETQYF.

This chain joins TRBV5-1 and TRBJ1-3, with 8 bases that match TRBD1. V trimming: 5 bases; J trimming: 6 bases; junction bases outside the gene matches: 10. CDR3 length equals 15 residues. The germline V gene encodes CDR1 SGHRS and CDR2 YFSETQ. This CDR3 is CASRASGGPLNTIYF. CDR3 sequence (DNA): TGCGCCAGCAGGGCGTCAGGGGGCCCCCTAAACACCATATATTTT.

The rearrangement uses TRBV5-1 and TRBJ1-6; TRBD1 agrees at 9 bases. The V gene's germline CDR1 is SGHRS and CDR2 YFSETQ. Unmatched junction bases numbered 2, after V lost 2 bases and J lost 8 bases. This CDR3 is 14 amino acids long. CDR3 sequence: CASSLQGADSPLHF. CDR3 nucleotide sequence: TGCGCCAGCAGCTTACAGGGGGCTGATTCACCCCTCCACTTT.

This chain links TRBV5-6 with TRBJ2-3, with D possibly being TRBD2 (5 bases). Germline V gene lookup returns CDR1 SGHDT and CDR2 YYEEEE. The V gene lost 3 bases and the J gene lost 2 bases, with 7 bases spanning the gap. This CDR3 has 13 amino acids. Here the CDR3 DNA reads TGTGCCAGCAGCTCGGGGATCACAGATACGCAGTATTTT. The encoded protein is CASSSGITDTQYF.

This chain links TRBV6-1 with TRBJ2-2; the match to TRBD2 covers 9 bases. CDR3 length: 15 amino acids. The V gene end was trimmed by 3 bases and the J gene end by 6 bases; junction bases not matched to a gene: 5. The germline gives CDR1 MNHNS, CDR2 SASEGT. CDR3 nucleotides: TGTGCCAGCAGTGATGTAGCGGGAGCGGCCGGGGAGCTGTTTTTT. Amino acid sequence: CASSDVAGAAGELFF.

This clone was counted once. This rearrangement joins TRBV29-1 to TRBJ2-1; 10 positions agree with TRBD1. The CDR3 extends over 13 amino acids. CDR1 is SQVTM, CDR2 ANQGSEA, per germline. The CDR3 coding sequence is TGCAGTCTCGGGACAGGGGACTACAATGAGCAGTTCTTC. It encodes CSLGTGDYNEQFF.

This clone was seen more than once but under ten times. This chain links TRBV19 with TRBJ2-7; 7 positions match TRBD1. The CDR3 extends over 14 amino acids. The ends lost 5 bases at V and 6 bases at J; junction bases unmatched: 10. Germline-derived CDR1 and CDR2 are LNHDA and SQIVND (reference sequence). CDR3 region: CASSVTGALSEQYF. The CDR3 DNA is TGTGCCAGTAGTGTCACAGGGGCTCTCTCCGAGCAGTACTTC.

The V call is TRBV15, the J call TRBJ1-5, with 7 bases identical to TRBD1. Looked up from germline, CDR1 is LNHNV and CDR2 is YYDKDF (reference sequence). The CDR3 covers 15 residues. J was trimmed by 0 bases and V by 3 bases; bases with no gene match: 2. CDR3 DNA sequence: TGTGCCACCAGCAGTGACAGGGATAGCAATCAGCCCCAGCATTTT. This codes for CATSSDRDSNQPQHF. Complete variable domain (other parts from reference TRBV15 and TRBJ1-5): DAMVIQNPRYQVTQFGKPVTLSCSQTLNHNVMYWYQQKSSQAPKLLFHYYDKDFNNEADTPDNFQSRRPNTSFCFLDIRSPGLGDTAMYLCATSSDRDSNQPQHFGDGTRLSIL.

The chain employs TRBV14 and TRBJ2-1, with 13 bases aligning to TRBD2. Germline V lookup: CDR1 SGHDN, CDR2 FVKESK. V was pared by 4 bases and J by 4 bases, with 4 bases of the junction left unmatched. The CDR3 is 16 residues long. This CDR3 reads CASSPRTSGGYNEQFF. The CDR3 DNA reads as TGTGCCAGCAGCCCTCGGACTAGCGGGGGTTACAATGAGCAGTTCTTC.

The chain joins TRBV4-2 to TRBJ2-7; 14 nucleotides line up with TRBD2. Per germline, CDR1 LGHNA and CDR2 YNFKEQ. Germline trimming cut 3 bases from V and 0 bases from J; bases unmatched to any gene: 1. The CDR3 extends over 16 amino acids. The DNA of the CDR3 is TGTGCCAGCAGCCACGGACTAGCGGGAGGCTCCTACGAGCAGTACTTC. It encodes CASSHGLAGGSYEQYF.

The rearrangement joins TRBV4-3 to TRBJ1-1; no clear D gene. The CDR3 is made up of 15 amino acids. CDR1 is LGHNA, CDR2 YSLEER, per germline. V was trimmed by 0 bases and J by 1 base, leaving 9 bases between them. In DNA, the CDR3 is TGCGCCAGCAGCCAAGATCTAGGTCCGAACACTGAAGCTTTCTTT. Its translation is CASSQDLGPNTEAFF.